A selection of T cell receptor beta chains follows, all from one sample in a study of cytomegalovirus exposure and HLA in healthy donors. Profiled with immunoSEQ multiplex PCR; TCRdb holds only in-frame clones, not every one. Of fewer than 200,000 clones in the sample, approximately 82% were seen once. Sequences were obtained from PBMCs. These receptors were obtained from a man aged 35 to 55 in good health and CMV-seropositive. CDR3s include the opening cysteine and the closing phenylalanine or tryptophan. Size tells how often a clone was seen (once, few, many) or the class of an expanded clone, and some rows leave it out.

TRBJ2-7 TRBV15 once CATSRRTSGSSYGQYF
TRBJ2-3 TRBV5-4 . CASSLRQGGDTQYF
TRBJ1-2 TRBV28 . CASSPPGQFYGYTF
TRBJ2-2 TRBV27 . CASSPPVAGELFF
TRBJ1-2 TRBV4-3 . CASSQEEAAGLANYGYTF
TRBJ2-3 TRBV6-5 once CASSYEGGSGDTQYF
TRBJ2-2 TRBV19 . CASSITGNTGELFF
TRBJ1-2 TRBV27 . CASRKPLRDRDSYGYTF
TRBJ2-2 TRBV19 . CASRPGQTNTGELFF
TRBJ1-2 TRBV29-1 . CSVEDSARPGGGYTF
TRBJ2-5 TRBV6-5 . CASSPLTGQETQYF
TRBJ2-1 TRBV10-3 . CATRGSFSYNEQFF
TRBJ1-4 TRBV28 . CASSLSGGGEKLFF
TRBJ2-5 TRBV19 . CASNNPLTGAQETQYF
TRBJ1-2 TRBV19 . CASSGSGYTNYGYTF
TRBJ1-4 TRBV7-9 . CASSLVPRDEEKLFF
TRBJ2-3 TRBV5-6 . CASSLLAEQADTQYF
TRBJ2-3 TRBV27 . CASSSLGLAGSWGTDTQYF
TRBJ1-2 TRBV28 . CASNPGPRRIYGYTF
TRBJ2-2 TRBV11-2 . CASSLMAGSGELFF
TRBJ2-1 TRBV5-1 . CASSSASGRIEQFF
TRBJ2-2 TRBV7-2 . CASSSGHSGELFF
TRBJ2-3 TRBV2 . CASSLAGTDTQYF
TRBJ2-1 TRBV27 . CASSPSFSGYNEQFF
TRBJ1-1 TRBV28 . CASRRGVNTEAFF
TRBJ2-2 TRBV10-3 . CAIRGEGTGELFF
TRBJ1-2 TRBV29-1 . CSVELGALGYTF
TRBJ1-1 TRBV2 . CASSESGVSTEAFF
TRBJ2-1 TRBV5-1 . CASSLPGQPNEQFF
TRBJ2-1 TRBV2 . CASKGLAGGLNEQFF
TRBJ1-2 TRBV6-4 . CASSDRQGYGYTF
TRBJ1-2 TRBV5-6 . CASSSDRLYGYTF
TRBJ1-2 TRBV5-1 . CASSPTSTGLIGYTF
TRBJ2-3 TRBV7-9 . CASSPPATDTQYF
TRBJ1-2 TRBV30 . CAWSMGQGGSGYTF
TRBJ1-5 TRBV5-5 . CASSPGQYSNQPQHF
. TRBV6-5 . CASSLRTGVYEQYF
TRBJ2-1 TRBV7-8 . CASSLEGTTYNEQFF
TRBJ2-1 TRBV5-5 . CASSLEGTGSYNEQFF
TRBJ2-3 TRBV15 . CATSRQGERTDTQYF
TRBJ2-6 TRBV12-5 . CASGLVRGGGANVLTF
TRBJ2-7 TRBV4-1 . CASSLILQGGYEQYF
TRBJ2-2 TRBV5-4 . CASSMTFTGELFF
TRBJ2-2 TRBV4-3 once CASSQDPGTNTGELFF
TRBJ1-1 TRBV9 . CASSPSDRAATEAFF
TRBJ1-1 TRBV5-4 . CASSLFTTEAFF
TRBJ1-5 TRBV6-6 . CASSYSEAALDQPQHF
TRBJ1-6 TRBV7-8 . CASSLPRQGSPLHF
TRBJ2-1 TRBV9 . CASSALSPGQGPHSNNEQFF
TRBJ2-5 TRBV19 few CASSTGGRETQYF
TRBJ1-4 TRBV18 few CASSRRGAGEESEKLFF